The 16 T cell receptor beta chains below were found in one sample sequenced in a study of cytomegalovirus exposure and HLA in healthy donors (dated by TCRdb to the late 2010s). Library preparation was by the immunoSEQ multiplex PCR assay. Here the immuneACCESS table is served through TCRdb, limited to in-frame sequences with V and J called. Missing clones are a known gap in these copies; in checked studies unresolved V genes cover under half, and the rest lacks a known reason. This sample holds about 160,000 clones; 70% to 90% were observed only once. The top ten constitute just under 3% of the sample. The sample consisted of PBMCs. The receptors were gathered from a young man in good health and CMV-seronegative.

CDR3 sequence reads: CASSAKDRGDYGYTF. The CDR3 nucleotides are TGTGCCAGCAGTGCCAAAGACAGGGGGGACTATGGCTACACCTTC. The V gene is TRBV6-1, the J gene TRBJ1-2, with 9 positions matching TRBD1. V lost 4 bases and J lost 3; bases outside the gene matches: 6. Germline CDR1 MNHNS, CDR2 SASEGT. The CDR3 is 15 residues long.

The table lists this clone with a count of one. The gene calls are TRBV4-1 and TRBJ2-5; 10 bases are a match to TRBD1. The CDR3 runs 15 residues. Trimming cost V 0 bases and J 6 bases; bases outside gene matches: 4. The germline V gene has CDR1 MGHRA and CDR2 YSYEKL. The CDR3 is CASSQDGTGVKTQYF. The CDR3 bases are TGCGCCAGCAGCCAAGATGGGACAGGGGTAAAGACCCAGTACTTC.

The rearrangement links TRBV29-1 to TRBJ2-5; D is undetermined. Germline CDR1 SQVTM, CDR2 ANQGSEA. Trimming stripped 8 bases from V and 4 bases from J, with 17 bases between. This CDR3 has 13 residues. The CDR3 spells CSPRLGSSETQYF. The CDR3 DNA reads TGCAGCCCAAGGCTCGGGTCTTCAGAGACCCAGTACTTC.

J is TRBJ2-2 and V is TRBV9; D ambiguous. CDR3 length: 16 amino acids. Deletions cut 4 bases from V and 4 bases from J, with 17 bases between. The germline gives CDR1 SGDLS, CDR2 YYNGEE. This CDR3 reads CASSPGPSGSTGELFF. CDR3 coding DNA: TGTGCCAGCAGCCCAGGCCCCTCAGGAAGCACCGGGGAGCTGTTTTTT.

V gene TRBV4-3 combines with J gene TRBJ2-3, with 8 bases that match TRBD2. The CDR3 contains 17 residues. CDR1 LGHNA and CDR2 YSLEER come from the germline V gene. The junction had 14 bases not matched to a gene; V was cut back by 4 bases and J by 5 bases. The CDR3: CASSRQTAGDFGDTQYF. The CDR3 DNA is TGCGCCAGCAGCCGTCAGACAGCGGGAGATTTCGGAGATACGCAGTATTTT.

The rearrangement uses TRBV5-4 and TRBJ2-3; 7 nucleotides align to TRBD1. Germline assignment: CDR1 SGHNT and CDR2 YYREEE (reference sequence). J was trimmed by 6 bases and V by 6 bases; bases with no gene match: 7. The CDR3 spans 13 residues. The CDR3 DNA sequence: TGTGCCAGCACCCGACAGGGTCCGGATACGCAGTATTTT. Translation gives CASTRQGPDTQYF.

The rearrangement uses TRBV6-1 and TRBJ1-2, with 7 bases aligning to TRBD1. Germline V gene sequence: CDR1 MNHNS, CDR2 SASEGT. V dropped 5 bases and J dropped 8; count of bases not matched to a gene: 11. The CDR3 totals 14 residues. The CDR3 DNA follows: TGTGCCAGCAGTATAATAAGACAGGGCTGGGGCTACACCTTC. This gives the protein CASSIIRQGWGYTF.

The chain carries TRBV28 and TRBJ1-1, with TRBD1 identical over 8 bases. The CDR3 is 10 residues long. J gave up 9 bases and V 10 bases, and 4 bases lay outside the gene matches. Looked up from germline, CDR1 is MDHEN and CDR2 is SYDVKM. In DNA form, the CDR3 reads TGTGCCACCCGGACAGGGAAAGCTTTCTTT. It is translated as CATRTGKAFF. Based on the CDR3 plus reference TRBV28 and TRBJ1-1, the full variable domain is DVKVTQSSRYLVKRTGEKVFLECVQDMDHENMFWYRQDPGLGLRLIYFSYDVKMKEKGDIPEGYSVSREKKERFSLILESASTNQTSMYLCATRTGKAFFGQGTRLTVV.

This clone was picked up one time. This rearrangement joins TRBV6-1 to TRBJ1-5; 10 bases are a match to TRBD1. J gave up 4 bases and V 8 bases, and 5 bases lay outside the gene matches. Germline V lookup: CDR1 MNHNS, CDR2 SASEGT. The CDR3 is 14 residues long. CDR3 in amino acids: CASSGTGDNQPQHF. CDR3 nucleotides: TGTGCCAGCTCGGGGACAGGGGATAATCAGCCCCAGCATTTT.

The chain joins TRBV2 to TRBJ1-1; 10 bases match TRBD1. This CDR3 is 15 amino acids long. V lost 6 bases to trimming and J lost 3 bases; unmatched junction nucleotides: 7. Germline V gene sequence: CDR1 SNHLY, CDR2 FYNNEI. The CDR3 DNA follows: TGTGCCAGCAGACACGCCGGGACAGGGGACACTGAAGCTTTCTTT. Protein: CASRHAGTGDTEAFF.

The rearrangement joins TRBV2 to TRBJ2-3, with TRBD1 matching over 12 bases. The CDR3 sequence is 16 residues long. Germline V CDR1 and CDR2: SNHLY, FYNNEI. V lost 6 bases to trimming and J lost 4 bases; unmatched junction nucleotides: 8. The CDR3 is CASRDSGTGGADTQYF. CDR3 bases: TGTGCCAGCAGAGATTCCGGGACAGGGGGCGCAGATACGCAGTATTTT.

Here the CDR3 reads CASSQDGLNQPQHF. CDR3 coding DNA: TGCGCCAGCAGCCAAGACGGTCTCAATCAGCCCCAGCATTTT. The chain recombines TRBV4-1 with TRBJ1-5; D unresolved. In germline, CDR1 is MGHRA, CDR2 YSYEKL. CDR3 size: 14 residues. The germline V and J ends were trimmed by 0 bases and 3 bases, with 6 bases remaining between them.

This chain's CDR3 is CASRQDFYMGGYTF. In nucleotides, the CDR3 is TGTGCCAGCAGGCAGGATTTCTATATGGGTGGCTACACCTTC. The chain is built from TRBV6-1 and TRBJ1-2, with D uncertain. In germline, CDR1 is MNHNS, CDR2 SASEGT. V gave up 6 bases and J gave up 7 bases, with 18 bases separating them. This CDR3 contains 14 residues.

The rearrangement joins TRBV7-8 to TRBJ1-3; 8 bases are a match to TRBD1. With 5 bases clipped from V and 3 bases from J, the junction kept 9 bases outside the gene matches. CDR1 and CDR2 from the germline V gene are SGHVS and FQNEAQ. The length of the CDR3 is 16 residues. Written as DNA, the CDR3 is TGTGCCAGCAGCCCATACAGGGGGGAACTTGGAAACACCATATATTTT. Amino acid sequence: CASSPYRGELGNTIYF.

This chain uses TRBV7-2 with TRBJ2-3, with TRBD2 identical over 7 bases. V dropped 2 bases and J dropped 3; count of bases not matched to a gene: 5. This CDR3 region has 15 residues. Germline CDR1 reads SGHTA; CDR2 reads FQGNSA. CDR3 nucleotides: TGTGCCAGCAGCTTAAGCGGGACGGTTACAGATACGCAGTATTTT. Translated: CASSLSGTVTDTQYF.

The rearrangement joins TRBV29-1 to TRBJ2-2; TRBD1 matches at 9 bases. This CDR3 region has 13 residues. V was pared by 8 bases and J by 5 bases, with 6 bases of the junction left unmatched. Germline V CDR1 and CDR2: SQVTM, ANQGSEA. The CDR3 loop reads CSSWTGETGELFF. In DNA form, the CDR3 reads TGCAGCTCCTGGACAGGGGAGACCGGGGAGCTGTTTTTT.